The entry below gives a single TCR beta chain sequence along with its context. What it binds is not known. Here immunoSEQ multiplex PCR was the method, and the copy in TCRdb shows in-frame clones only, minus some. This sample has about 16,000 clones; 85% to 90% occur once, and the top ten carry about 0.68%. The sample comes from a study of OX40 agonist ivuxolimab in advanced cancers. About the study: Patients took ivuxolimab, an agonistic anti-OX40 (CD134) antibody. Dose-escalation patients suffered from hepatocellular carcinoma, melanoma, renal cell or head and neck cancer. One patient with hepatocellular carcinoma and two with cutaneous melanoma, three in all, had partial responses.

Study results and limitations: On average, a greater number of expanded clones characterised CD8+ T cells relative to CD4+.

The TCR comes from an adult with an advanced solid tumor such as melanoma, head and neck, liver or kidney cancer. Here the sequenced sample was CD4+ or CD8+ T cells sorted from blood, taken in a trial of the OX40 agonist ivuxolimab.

Here the CDR3 DNA reads TGTGCCAGCAGCCCTGCCAGTTATCAGCCCCAGCATTTT. It yields the protein CASSPASYQPQHF. The chain couples TRBV7-2 to TRBJ1-5; D is uncertain. This CDR3 comprises 13 residues. CDR1 is SGHTA and CDR2 is FQGNSA in the germline V gene. Trimming took 5 bases from V and 5 from J, leaving 10 bases between them.